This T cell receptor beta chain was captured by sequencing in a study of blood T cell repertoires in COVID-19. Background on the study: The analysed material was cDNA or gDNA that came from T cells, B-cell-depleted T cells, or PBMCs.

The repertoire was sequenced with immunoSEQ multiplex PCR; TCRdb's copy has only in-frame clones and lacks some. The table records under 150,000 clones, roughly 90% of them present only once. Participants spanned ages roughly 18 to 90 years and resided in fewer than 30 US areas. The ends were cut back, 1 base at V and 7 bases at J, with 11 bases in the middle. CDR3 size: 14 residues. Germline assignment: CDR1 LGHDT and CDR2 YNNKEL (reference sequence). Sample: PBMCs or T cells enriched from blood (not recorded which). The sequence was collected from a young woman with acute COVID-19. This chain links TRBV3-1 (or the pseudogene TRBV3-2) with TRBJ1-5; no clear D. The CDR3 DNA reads TGTGCCAGCAGCCAAGGAACAACTAACCAGCCCCAGCATTTT. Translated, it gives CASSQGTTNQPQHF.